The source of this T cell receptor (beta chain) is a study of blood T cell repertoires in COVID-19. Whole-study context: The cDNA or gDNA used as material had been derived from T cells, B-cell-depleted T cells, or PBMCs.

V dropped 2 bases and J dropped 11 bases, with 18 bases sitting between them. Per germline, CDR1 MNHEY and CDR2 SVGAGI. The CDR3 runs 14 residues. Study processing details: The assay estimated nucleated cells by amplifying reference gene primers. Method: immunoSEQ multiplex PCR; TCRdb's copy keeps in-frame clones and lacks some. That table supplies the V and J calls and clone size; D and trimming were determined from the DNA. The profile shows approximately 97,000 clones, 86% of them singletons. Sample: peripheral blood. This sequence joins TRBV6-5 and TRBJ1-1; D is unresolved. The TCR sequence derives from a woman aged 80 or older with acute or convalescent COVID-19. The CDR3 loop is CASSYDLWGTGAFF. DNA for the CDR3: TGTGCCAGCAGTTACGACTTGTGGGGAACGGGGGCTTTCTTT.